This TCR beta chain was observed in a study of blood T cells in healthy people across ages. The V end was cut by 0 bases, the J end by 1 base, with 7 bases between. Germline V CDR1 and CDR2: LGHNA, YSLEER. This CDR3 spans 14 amino acids. Only a few counts were recorded for this clonotype. With a J-beta primer mix and a sample-barcoded 5' primer, a second PCR ran 7 to 11 cycles. All cDNA molecules were each tagged by a template-switch adaptor with 12 random nucleotides. TCRdb reprocessed the 5' RACE reads via MiXCR and lists one record per CDR3 protein. The sample has around 1,600,000 distinct CDR3 sequences; roughly two fifths are singletons.

This sequence joins TRBV4-3 and TRBJ2-7; no firm D call. The sequence came from a woman aged 18-29 years in good health. Sequencing was done on a sample of blood. The CDR3 region is CASSQELLSYEQYF. CDR3 nucleotide sequence: TGCGCCAGCAGCCAAGAGTTACTGTCCTACGAGCAGTACTTC.